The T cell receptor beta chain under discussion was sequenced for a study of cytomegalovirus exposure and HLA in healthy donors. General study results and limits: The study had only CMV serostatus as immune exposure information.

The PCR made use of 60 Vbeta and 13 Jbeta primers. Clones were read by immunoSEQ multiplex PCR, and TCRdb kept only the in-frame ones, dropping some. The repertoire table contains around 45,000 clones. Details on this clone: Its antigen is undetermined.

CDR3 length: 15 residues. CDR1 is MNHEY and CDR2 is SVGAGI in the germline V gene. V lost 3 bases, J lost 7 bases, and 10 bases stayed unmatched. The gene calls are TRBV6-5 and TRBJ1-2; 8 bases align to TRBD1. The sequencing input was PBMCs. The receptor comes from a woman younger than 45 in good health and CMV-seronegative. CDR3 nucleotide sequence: TGTGCCAGCAGTTATTCTGGACAGGGTAGCAGTGGCTACACCTTC. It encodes CASSYSGQGSSGYTF.